These 27 T cell receptor beta chains came from one sample sequenced in a study of cytomegalovirus exposure and HLA in healthy donors. PCR amplification relied on 60 Vbeta primers (plus 13 Jbeta primers). Assay used: immunoSEQ multiplex PCR; TCRdb lists only in-frame clones, some missing. The ten top clones account for more than 5%, within a sample of over 40,000 clones. Sequenced sample: PBMCs. These receptors came from a young man in good health and CMV-seronegative.

J is TRBJ2-2 and V is TRBV4-1; weak D call: TRBD1 (5 bases). CDR1 is MGHRA, CDR2 YSYEKL, per germline. The CDR3 loop spans 13 amino acids. The germline V and J ends were trimmed by 1 base and 12 bases, with 12 bases remaining between them. CDR3 sequence (DNA): TGCGCCAGCAGCCAAGGAGGCAGGGTGAAGCTGTTTTTT. Protein sequence: CASSQGGRVKLFF.

CDR3 loop: CAIRGDSYSHEQYF. The CDR3 coding sequence is TGTGCCATCAGGGGGGACAGTTATTCCCACGAGCAGTACTTC. The rearrangement links TRBV10-3 to TRBJ2-7, with 7 positions matching TRBD1. V dropped 6 bases and J dropped 5; count of bases not matched to a gene: 10. Germline V gene lookup returns CDR1 ENHRY and CDR2 SYGVKD. The CDR3 length is 14 residues.

J is TRBJ2-7 and V is TRBV18, with D possibly matching TRBD1 (6 bases). Germline CDR1 is KGHSH and CDR2 is LQKENI. Trimming shortened V by 6 bases and J by 5 bases, and 11 bases separated the two germline ends. The CDR3 is 12 amino acids. The CDR3 here is CASSLTGNEQYF. The CDR3, as DNA: TGTGCCAGCTCGCTAACAGGGAACGAGCAGTACTTC.

This sequence joins TRBV5-5 and TRBJ2-7; 8 bases align to TRBD1. Germline values: CDR1 SGHKS, CDR2 YYEKEE (reference sequence). Trimming cost V 4 bases and J 3 bases; bases outside gene matches: 6. CDR3 length: 14 amino acids. CDR3 protein: CASSTGQGRYEQYF. DNA for the CDR3: TGTGCCAGCAGCACTGGACAGGGCCGCTACGAGCAGTACTTC.

V usage is TRBV21-1 and J usage is TRBJ2-1; the table's D gene call, TRBD2, was not cross checked with the DNA. TRBV21-1 is reported as a pseudogene. This CDR3 spans 18 amino acids. Here the CDR3 reads CASSQGLAGEGTYNEQFF. The CDR3 DNA reads TGTGCCAGCAGCCAGGGACTAGCGGGCGAGGGAACCTACAATGAGCAGTTCTTC.

This chain links TRBV2 with TRBJ1-2, with D maybe TRBD1 (5 bases). The CDR3 spans 16 residues. The germline CDR1 and CDR2 sequences are SNHLY and FYNNEI. V was pared by 7 bases and J by 0 bases, with 18 bases between. CDR3 protein: CASIGHSRVPNYGYTF. CDR3 DNA: TGTGCCAGCATAGGGCATTCCAGGGTTCCTAACTATGGCTACACCTTC.

This clone ranks as medium-sized (0.01 to 0.1%) in terms of frequency. The chain uses TRBV6-4 and TRBJ2-3; 11 bases agree with TRBD2. The CDR3 loop spans 16 amino acids. Germline assignment: CDR1 MRHNA and CDR2 SNTAGT. Germline trimming cut 0 bases from V and 2 bases from J; bases unmatched to any gene: 1. CDR3 amino acids: CASSDSSGRATDTQYF. Here the CDR3 DNA reads TGTGCCAGCAGTGACTCTAGCGGGAGGGCCACAGATACGCAGTATTTT.

The chain joins TRBV6-5 to TRBJ2-1; the D gene is possibly TRBD2 (5 bases). The CDR3 consists of 14 residues. Trimming stripped 0 bases from V and 5 bases from J, with 8 bases between. From germline, CDR1 is MNHEY and CDR2 SVGAGI. DNA for the CDR3: TGTGCCAGCAGTTACTCGGGAGATGACAATGAGCAGTTCTTC. It specifies CASSYSGDDNEQFF.

CDR3 DNA sequence: TGCGCCAGCAGCCCGAGGGGGGGAAACACTGAAGCTTTCTTT. Its translation is CASSPRGGNTEAFF. The chain combines TRBV4-3 with TRBJ1-1; TRBD1 is a possible D gene (6 bases). Germline CDR1 LGHNA, CDR2 YSLEER. Trimming shortened V by 4 bases and J by 2 bases, and 11 bases separated the two germline ends. This CDR3 has 14 residues.

The chain employs TRBV6-1 and TRBJ1-2, with no clear D. Trimming stripped 7 bases from V and 7 bases from J, with 13 bases between. This CDR3 is built from 12 residues. Germline V gene lookup returns CDR1 MNHNS and CDR2 SASEGT. The CDR3 coding sequence is TGTGCCAGCACGAAGGAGGTTGGTGGCTACACCTTC. This sequence encodes CASTKEVGGYTF.

This chain uses TRBV19 with TRBJ2-7; D is possibly TRBD2 (6 bases). Per the germline V gene, CDR1 is LNHDA and CDR2 is SQIVND (reference sequence). V dropped 6 bases and J dropped 3 bases, with 9 bases sitting between them. The CDR3 covers 12 residues. This CDR3 is CASSGGFYEQYF. CDR3 nucleotides: TGTGCCAGTAGCGGAGGGTTCTACGAGCAGTACTTC.

In DNA form, the CDR3 reads TGTGCCAGCAGCGTAGGGATAGCGGGGGGGCGTAGCACCGGGGAGCTGTTTTTT. This sequence encodes CASSVGIAGGRSTGELFF. The chain is built from TRBV9 and TRBJ2-2, with TRBD2 matching over 11 bases. The V segment lost 0 bases and the J segment 4 bases; nucleotides outside the gene matches: 8. Germline assignment: CDR1 SGDLS and CDR2 YYNGEE. This CDR3 is 18 amino acids long.

The chain has TRBV7-8 and TRBJ2-3, with 12 bases fitting TRBD2. CDR1 and CDR2 (germline): SGHVS, FQNEAQ. The junction had 7 bases not matched to a gene; V was cut back by 2 bases and J by 4 bases. This CDR3 has 17 amino acids. CDR3 residues: CASSLLLAGGPSDTQYF. The CDR3 DNA reads TGTGCCAGCAGCTTATTGCTAGCGGGGGGGCCATCAGATACGCAGTATTTT.

The chain is built from TRBV9 and TRBJ1-2, with 8 positions matching TRBD1. This CDR3 has 18 amino acids. Germline V CDR1 and CDR2: SGDLS, YYNGEE. The V gene end was trimmed by 4 bases and the J gene end by 5 bases; junction bases not matched to a gene: 19. The CDR3 loop reads CASSTGLFGQGAIYGYTF. CDR3 DNA: TGTGCCAGCAGCACGGGCCTCTTTGGACAGGGCGCAATTTATGGCTACACCTTC.

The chain combines TRBV12-2 with TRBJ2-7; TRBD2 reflects the table's D call only, with no check against the DNA. TRBV12-2 constitutes a pseudogene. This CDR3 contains 14 residues. The CDR3 DNA reads as TGTGCAAGTCGCTTAGCGCACGAGTCCTCCGAGCAGTACTTC. This encodes CASRLAHESSEQYF.

Regarding this clone: Other DNA sequences of this sample code for an identical CDR3. The genes are TRBV4-3 and TRBJ1-6; D is ambiguous. V gave up 4 bases and J gave up 4 bases, with 14 bases separating them. Germline V lookup: CDR1 LGHNA, CDR2 YSLEER. The CDR3 is 16 amino acids. CDR3 amino acids: CASSLGGSSYNSPLHF. CDR3 in DNA: TGCGCCAGCAGCCTCGGAGGGAGCTCATATAATTCACCCCTCCACTTT.

The chain links TRBV9 to TRBJ2-2; D remains ambiguous. The CDR3 is 13 amino acids. The germline CDR1 and CDR2 sequences are SGDLS and YYNGEE. V was cut by 3 bases and J by 2 bases, with 5 bases left in between. This CDR3 is CASSGRNTGELFF. The DNA for the CDR3 is TGTGCCAGCAGCGGTAGAAACACCGGGGAGCTGTTTTTT.

The chain links TRBV5-4 to TRBJ2-1; D is possibly TRBD1 (5 bases). The V gene lost 4 bases and the J gene lost 5 bases, with 19 bases spanning the gap. This CDR3 comprises 16 residues. Germline values: CDR1 SGHNT, CDR2 YYREEE (reference sequence). The CDR3: CASSPPGLGPDNEQFF. DNA for the CDR3: TGTGCCAGCAGCCCTCCAGGGTTAGGCCCCGACAATGAGCAGTTCTTC.

The V and J genes are TRBV5-6 and TRBJ2-7; D gene ambiguous. The CDR3 loop spans 18 amino acids. Trimming took off 4 bases at V and 2 bases at J, with 25 bases between the two ends. CDR1 SGHDT and CDR2 YYEEEE come from the germline V gene. The CDR3 nucleotides are TGTGCCAGCAGCGGTCTTGGAGAAATTCATTTAAGCGCCTACGAGCAGTACTTC. Translating gives CASSGLGEIHLSAYEQYF.

The rearrangement links TRBV15 to TRBJ1-5; TRBD1 matches 7 bases. From germline, CDR1 is LNHNV and CDR2 YYDKDF (reference sequence). The trim removed 1 base at V and 11 bases at J, leaving 17 bases unmatched. The length of the CDR3 is 17 residues. CDR3 in DNA: TGTGCCACCAGCAGAGGGGGAAGACAGGGAGGCGTGTGGGCCCAGCATTTT. This codes for CATSRGGRQGGVWAQHF.

The chain is built from TRBV7-2 and TRBJ2-5; 9 bases fit TRBD1. CDR3 length: 14 amino acids. Unmatched junction bases numbered 5, after V lost 5 bases and J lost 4 bases. Per germline, CDR1 SGHTA and CDR2 FQGNSA. CDR3 sequence (DNA): TGTGCCAGCAGCGGACGGACAGGGGCAGAGACCCAGTACTTC. Its translation: CASSGRTGAETQYF.

This chain connects TRBV29-1 to TRBJ2-2; no clear D gene. Germline V CDR1 and CDR2: SQVTM, ANQGSEA. V was shortened by 5 bases and J by 0 bases, with 7 bases between the two germline ends. The CDR3 is 13 amino acids. DNA for the CDR3: TGCAGCGTTCCCTATCCGAACACCGGGGAGCTGTTTTTT. Protein sequence: CSVPYPNTGELFF.

The chain joins TRBV9 to TRBJ1-2, with D perhaps matching TRBD1 (5 bases). V was clipped by 3 bases and J by 3 bases, with 15 bases between them. Germline V CDR1 and CDR2: SGDLS, YYNGEE. This CDR3 region has 15 residues. For the CDR3, the DNA is TGTGCCAGCAGCGCCCGCGGGGCGGGAGACTATGGCTACACCTTC. It encodes CASSARGAGDYGYTF.

The CDR3 spells CASSFEQGAYEQYF. CDR3 sequence (DNA): TGTGCCAGCAGCTTCGAACAGGGGGCCTACGAGCAGTACTTC. The J gene is TRBJ2-7, the V gene TRBV5-4; 8 bases agree with TRBD1. The CDR3 loop spans 14 amino acids. With 2 bases clipped from V and 2 bases from J, the junction kept 3 bases outside the gene matches. Germline loops: CDR1 SGHNT, CDR2 YYREEE (reference sequence).

The chain joins TRBV5-4 to TRBJ2-7; 9 bases agree with TRBD1. The CDR3 spans 15 residues. V was pared by 4 bases and J by 0 bases, with 5 bases of the junction left unmatched. Germline lookup yields CDR1 SGHNT and CDR2 YYREEE (reference sequence). CDR3 residues: CASSLGTGSSYEQYF. CDR3 DNA: TGTGCCAGCAGCCTCGGGACAGGGAGCTCCTACGAGCAGTACTTC.

V is TRBV27 and J is TRBJ2-6; 7 bases are a match to TRBD1. This CDR3 is built from 17 residues. With V trimmed by 6 bases and J by 0 bases, 8 bases remained unmatched. Germline V gene lookup returns CDR1 MNHEY and CDR2 SMNVEV (reference sequence). CDR3 sequence: CASSPGQFRSGANVLTF. CDR3 DNA: TGTGCCAGCAGCCCGGGACAGTTTCGCTCTGGGGCCAACGTCCTGACTTTC.

The chain links TRBV14 to TRBJ1-3; D is undetermined. CDR3 length equals 15 residues. V gave up 2 bases and J gave up 0 bases, with 8 bases separating them. Germline lookup yields CDR1 SGHDN and CDR2 FVKESK. CDR3 sequence reads: CASSQQSFSGNTIYF. In nucleotides, the CDR3 is TGTGCCAGCAGCCAACAGTCCTTCTCTGGAAACACCATATATTTT.